Each of the 26 T cell receptor beta chains below was sequenced from the same sample in a study of cytomegalovirus exposure and HLA in healthy donors. Primers for the PCR totalled 60 Vbeta and 13 Jbeta. Only in-frame clones appear in the TCRdb table, and some are missing; sequencing was by immunoSEQ multiplex PCR. The sample lists 120,000 or so clones; about four fifths were seen once. The sequencing input was PBMCs. The receptor set was obtained from a female donor in good health and CMV-seropositive.

This clone was observed once. The gene calls are TRBV4-2 and TRBJ2-2; D perhaps matches TRBD1 (6 bases). Germline assignment: CDR1 LGHNA and CDR2 YNFKEQ. The CDR3 length is 15 residues. V was shortened by 2 bases and J by 6 bases, with 13 bases between the two germline ends. Here the CDR3 reads CASSQNRVIAGELFF. CDR3 coding DNA: TGTGCCAGCAGCCAAAACAGGGTAATTGCCGGGGAGCTGTTTTTT.

This CDR3 is CASGGGTGTTEAFF. The CDR3 bases are TGTGCCAGCGGGGGGGGGACAGGGACCACTGAAGCTTTCTTT. The chain is built from TRBV2 and TRBJ1-1; 9 nucleotides match TRBD1. This CDR3 region has 14 residues. V lost 8 bases, J lost 4 bases, and 8 bases stayed unmatched. Germline CDR1 SNHLY, CDR2 FYNNEI.

This chain uses TRBV6-6 with TRBJ2-5; no clear D. Trimming cost V 0 bases and J 5 bases, with 4 bases left between them. The CDR3 sequence is 12 residues long. The germline CDR1 and CDR2 sequences are MNHNY and SVGAGI (reference sequence). In DNA form, the CDR3 reads TGTGCCAGCAGTTACTCCGGGGAGACCCAGTACTTC. This translates into CASSYSGETQYF.

V and J are TRBV5-1 and TRBJ1-2; possible D gene TRBD1, 6 bases. The germline V and J ends were trimmed by 4 bases and 4 bases, with 11 bases remaining between them. Germline lookup yields CDR1 SGHRS and CDR2 YFSETQ. The CDR3 has 13 amino acids. This CDR3 reads CASSISRGYGYTF. In DNA, the CDR3 is TGCGCCAGCAGCATCAGCAGGGGCTATGGCTACACCTTC.

This clone was counted a few times. This chain's CDR3 is CASSSGGGPPVRGSGNTIYF. CDR3 sequence (DNA): TGTGCCAGCAGCTCAGGGGGAGGCCCTCCGGTTCGAGGCTCTGGAAACACCATATATTTT. This chain connects TRBV5-4 to TRBJ1-3; 7 bases agree with TRBD1. V lost 3 bases, J lost 0 bases, and 18 bases stayed unmatched. Germline V gene lookup returns CDR1 SGHNT and CDR2 YYREEE (reference sequence). This CDR3 region has 20 residues.

V and J are TRBV7-2 and TRBJ2-7, with 8 bases lining up with TRBD1. The CDR3 is 14 residues long. The V segment lost 5 bases and the J segment 4 bases; nucleotides outside the gene matches: 7. CDR1 is SGHTA, CDR2 FQGNSA, per germline. CDR3 sequence reads: CASSHGQGGYEQYF. CDR3 in DNA: TGTGCCAGCAGCCATGGACAGGGTGGGTACGAGCAGTACTTC. The whole variable domain, filled in from reference TRBV7-2 and TRBJ2-7, reads GAGVSQSPSNKVTEKGKDVELRCDPISGHTALYWYRQSLGQGLEFLIYFQGNSAPDKSGLPSDRFSAERTGGSVSTLTIQRTQQEDSAVYLCASSHGQGGYEQYFGPGTRLTVT.

The chain recombines TRBV6-1 with TRBJ1-1; 8 bases fit TRBD1. CDR1 is MNHNS and CDR2 is SASEGT in the germline V gene. The CDR3 is 13 amino acids. V dropped 4 bases and J dropped 5; count of bases not matched to a gene: 3. CDR3 coding DNA: TGTGCCAGCAGTGGTACAGGGGGTACTGAAGCTTTCTTT. Its translation: CASSGTGGTEAFF.

The chain has TRBV7-9 and TRBJ2-5; D is uncertain. The CDR3 is 13 residues long. Germline V gene lookup returns CDR1 SEHNR and CDR2 FQNEAQ (reference sequence). The V end was cut by 3 bases, the J end by 3 bases, with 8 bases between. This CDR3 reads CASSFGGEETQYF. CDR3 nucleotide sequence: TGTGCCAGCAGCTTTGGCGGAGAAGAGACCCAGTACTTC.

The V gene is TRBV5-1, the J gene TRBJ2-5, with 9 bases matching TRBD1. Trimming took 5 bases from V and 2 from J; bases not matched to a gene: 7. Germline-derived CDR1 and CDR2 are SGHRS and YFSETQ. This CDR3 has 15 amino acids. CDR3 in amino acids: CASRSTGGGQETQYF. In nucleotides, the CDR3 is TGCGCCAGCAGATCGACAGGGGGGGGACAAGAGACCCAGTACTTC.

The J gene is TRBJ2-5, the V gene TRBV28, with D perhaps matching TRBD1 (6 bases). CDR3 size: 15 residues. The germline V and J ends were trimmed by 2 bases and 4 bases, with 14 bases remaining between them. Per the germline V gene, CDR1 is MDHEN and CDR2 is SYDVKM. CDR3 nucleotide sequence: TGTGCCAGCAGTTTACCGACAAAAGGGGGAGAGACCCAGTACTTC. This sequence encodes CASSLPTKGGETQYF.

This clone has a single count. The chain uses TRBV4-2 and TRBJ2-3; D possibly corresponds to TRBD1 (6 bases). Trimming removed 4 bases from V and 1 base from J, with 9 bases in between. The CDR3 loop spans 14 amino acids. Germline values: CDR1 LGHNA, CDR2 YNFKEQ. The DNA of the CDR3 is TGTGCCAGCAGCCCCCAGGGGCGCACAGATACGCAGTATTTT. Residues: CASSPQGRTDTQYF.

The chain combines TRBV5-1 with TRBJ2-7, with D possibly being TRBD2 (6 bases). The germline V gene has CDR1 SGHRS and CDR2 YFSETQ. This CDR3 is built from 16 residues. Trimming left V 4 bases short and J 6 bases short, with 23 bases between. CDR3 sequence: CASSLTPGLSGSEQYF. The CDR3 DNA sequence: TGCGCCAGCAGCCTAACACCGGGACTCAGTGGGTCCGAGCAGTACTTC.

The rearrangement joins TRBV19 to TRBJ1-1; tentatively, D is TRBD1 (5 bases). V was clipped by 3 bases and J by 8 bases, with 28 bases between them. This CDR3 comprises 18 residues. Germline lookup yields CDR1 LNHDA and CDR2 SQIVND (reference sequence). CDR3 residues: CASSILGGDATGYREAFF. In DNA form, the CDR3 reads TGTGCCAGTAGTATCCTTGGAGGGGACGCGACCGGCTACCGGGAAGCTTTCTTT.

The CDR3 loop is CASTFSGSGYNEQFF. The CDR3 nucleotides are TGTGCCAGCACCTTTAGCGGGTCCGGCTACAATGAGCAGTTCTTC. The chain has TRBV27 and TRBJ2-1, with 7 positions matching TRBD2. The CDR3 sequence is 15 residues long. Germline CDR1 and CDR2: MNHEY and SMNVEV (reference sequence). The trim removed 7 bases at V and 3 bases at J, leaving 9 bases unmatched.

CDR3 in amino acids: CASRQGRISNQPQHF. CDR3 nucleotide sequence: TGTGCCAGCAGACAAGGGAGGATAAGCAATCAGCCCCAGCATTTT. This chain links TRBV6-5 with TRBJ1-5, with unresolved D. The CDR3 sequence is 15 residues long. Germline CDR1 and CDR2: MNHEY and SVGAGI. The germline V and J ends were trimmed by 6 bases and 1 base, with 13 bases remaining between them.

The chain carries TRBV10-3 and TRBJ1-1; the D gene is possibly TRBD1 (5 bases). CDR3 length: 13 amino acids. Germline loops: CDR1 ENHRY, CDR2 SYGVKD. Trimming left V 10 bases short and J 3 bases short, with 15 bases between. The CDR3 here is CATDQGKDTEAFF. CDR3 nucleotide sequence: TGTGCCACCGACCAGGGTAAGGACACTGAAGCTTTCTTT.

The DNA of the CDR3 is TGTGCCAGCAGCTTAATCGGTGCGGGCACAGATACGCAGTATTTT. Its protein is CASSLIGAGTDTQYF. The rearrangement links TRBV7-2 to TRBJ2-3; D gene unclear. Germline V gives CDR1 SGHTA, CDR2 FQGNSA. The CDR3 loop spans 15 amino acids. With 2 bases removed from V and 1 base from J, the gap between germline ends came to 10 bases.

This chain uses TRBV7-2 with TRBJ2-3; maybe TRBD1 (5 bases). The V end was cut by 7 bases, the J end by 0 bases, with 14 bases between. Germline V gene sequence: CDR1 SGHTA, CDR2 FQGNSA. This CDR3 spans 15 amino acids. The CDR3 DNA sequence: TGTGCCAGCAAGACAGAATTGGGGAGCACAGATACGCAGTATTTT. Its translation is CASKTELGSTDTQYF.

The rearrangement links TRBV6-1 to TRBJ2-2; D is possibly TRBD2 (6 bases). Germline lookup yields CDR1 MNHNS and CDR2 SASEGT. The CDR3 has 15 amino acids. V was shortened by 7 bases and J by 2 bases, with 14 bases between the two germline ends. In nucleotides, the CDR3 is TGTGCCAGCATCATTACCGGGAGTAACACCGGGGAGCTGTTTTTT. This sequence encodes CASIITGSNTGELFF.

This clone was observed a handful of times. V gene TRBV30 combines with J gene TRBJ2-4; 9 bases line up with TRBD1. The CDR3 has 14 residues. Unmatched junction bases numbered 6, after V lost 0 bases and J lost 9 bases. Germline loops: CDR1 GTSNPN, CDR2 SVGIG (reference sequence). The DNA for the CDR3 is TGTGCCTGGAGTGTGGGGACAGGGACGGGCATTCAGTACTTC. Its protein is CAWSVGTGTGIQYF. Full variable domain (remainder filled in from reference TRBV30 and TRBJ2-4): SQTIHQWPATLVQPVGSPLSLECTVEGTSNPNLYWYRQAAGRGLQLLFYSVGIGQISSEVPQNLSASRPQDRQFILSSKKLLLSDSGFYLCAWSVGTGTGIQYFGAGTRLSVL.

V and J are TRBV6-1 and TRBJ1-1, with D perhaps matching TRBD1 (5 bases). In germline, CDR1 is MNHNS, CDR2 SASEGT. V shed 10 bases and J shed 0 bases, with 12 bases lying between them. The CDR3 is made up of 13 amino acids. The CDR3 reads CATGGPMNTEAFF. In nucleotides, the CDR3 is TGTGCCACCGGGGGACCTATGAACACTGAAGCTTTCTTT.

The chain's CDR3 is CASSRGYNEKLFF. CDR3 nucleotide sequence: TGTGCCAGTAGCCGCGGCTATAATGAAAAACTGTTTTTT. The chain is built from TRBV19 and TRBJ1-4; D gene unclear. The CDR3 contains 13 residues. V was shortened by 6 bases and J by 4 bases, with 9 bases between the two germline ends. In germline, CDR1 is LNHDA, CDR2 SQIVND (reference sequence).

V and J are TRBV28 and TRBJ1-2, with TRBD1 identical over 7 bases. Trimming took 7 bases from V and 4 from J; bases not matched to a gene: 9. The germline gives CDR1 MDHEN, CDR2 SYDVKM. CDR3 length: 14 amino acids. In nucleotides, the CDR3 is TGTGCCAGCATGGGGGCAGGGGGAGGCTATGGCTACACCTTC. It is translated as CASMGAGGGYGYTF.

The chain couples TRBV10-1 to TRBJ2-5; D is perhaps TRBD1 (6 bases). Germline CDR1 WNHNN, CDR2 SYGVQD (reference sequence). The CDR3 spans 13 residues. V dropped 3 bases and J dropped 4 bases, with 9 bases sitting between them. The CDR3 loop is CASSDGQRETQYF. CDR3 DNA: TGCGCCAGCAGTGACGGACAGAGAGAGACCCAGTACTTC.

The chain carries TRBV18 and TRBJ1-5; maybe TRBD1 (5 bases). The ends were cut back, 3 bases at V and 2 bases at J, with 8 bases in the middle. The CDR3 spans 14 residues. Germline V lookup: CDR1 KGHSH, CDR2 LQKENI. In DNA, the CDR3 is TGTGCCAGCTCACCTACAGGAGGCAATCAGCCCCAGCATTTT. Translating gives CASSPTGGNQPQHF.

The CDR3, as DNA: TGTGCCAGCAGCCAAGATCTAGGAGGTGGGGGGGCTAGCACAGATACGCAGTATTTT. As protein: CASSQDLGGGGASTDTQYF. The rearrangement links TRBV4-2 to TRBJ2-3; tentative D call: TRBD2 (7 bases). Germline loops: CDR1 LGHNA, CDR2 YNFKEQ. This CDR3 is built from 19 residues. V lost 0 bases and J lost 0, with 19 bases in between.